This is a list of T cell receptor beta chains from one sample in a study of Graves' ophthalmopathy and Graves' hyperthyroidism. TCRdb re-analysed the multiplex PCR reads in MiXCR, keeping a single row per CDR3 protein. Here the sample spans hundreds of thousands of distinct CDR3 sequences, more than 20% being singletons. Input material: peripheral blood. The receptor set was obtained from a woman under 30 with stable Graves' hyperthyroidism. Each CDR3 is given with its conserved first and last residue. The D gene is left open where the match is weak. The size field is filled for only some rows; it gives once, few, many or a size class.

V gene	clone size	J gene	D gene	CDR3 protein	CDR3 DNA
TRBV27	many	TRBJ1-6	NA	CASSSRHSPLHF	TGTGCCAGCAGTTCCCGCCATTCACCCCTCCACTTT
TRBV12-3/TRBV12-4	many	TRBJ2-7	NA	CASGEVGVSEQYF	TGTGCCAGCGGGGAGGTCGGGGTAAGCGAGCAGTACTTC
TRBV5-8	many	TRBJ2-4	TRBD1	CAGPDRGSKNIQYF	TGTGCCGGCCCGGACAGGGGATCCAAAAACATTCAGTACTTC
TRBV20-1	many	TRBJ2-7	NA	CSARDWVKTYEQYF	TGCAGTGCTAGAGATTGGGTCAAAACCTACGAGCAGTACTTC
TRBV4-1	many	TRBJ2-5	NA	CASSPRTQGETQYF	TGCGCCAGCAGCCCTAGGACGCAGGGGGAGACCCAGTACTTC
TRBV6-1	many	TRBJ1-6	TRBD1	CASRTGVNSPLHF	TGTGCCAGCCGGACAGGGGTAAATTCACCCCTCCACTTT
TRBV20-1	many	TRBJ2-5	TRBD2	CSAGTSGVLQETQYF	TGCAGTGCTGGGACTAGCGGAGTACTCCAAGAGACCCAGTACTTC
TRBV7-2	many	TRBJ1-2	NA	CASSLRYRRDYGYTF	TGTGCCAGCAGCTTGAGGTACAGGAGAGACTATGGCTACACCTTC
TRBV27	NA	TRBJ1-1	NA	CASSFEGGEAFF	TGTGCCAGCAGTTTCGAGGGGGGTGAAGCTTTCTTT
TRBV27	few	TRBJ2-2	TRBD2	CASSKTGTRSSTGELFF	TGTGCCAGCAGTAAAACCGGGACTAGAAGCTCCACCGGGGAGCTGTTTTTT
TRBV12-3/TRBV12-4	many	TRBJ2-3	NA	CASSLGQVDTQYF	TGTGCCAGCAGTTTAGGGCAGGTTGATACGCAGTATTTT
TRBV11-2	many	TRBJ2-5	NA	CASSRGAITIQETQYF	TGTGCCAGCAGCCGGGGGGCGATTACGATCCAAGAGACCCAGTACTTC
TRBV6-1	once	TRBJ2-7	NA	CASSEQLAIFEQYF	TGTGCCAGCAGTGAACAACTAGCTATCTTCGAGCAGTACTTC
TRBV2	NA	TRBJ1-1	NA	CASIVRGMNTEAFF	TGTGCCAGCATCGTGAGGGGGATGAACACTGAAGCTTTCTTT
TRBV12-5	NA	TRBJ1-1	NA	CASGFKGVETEAFF	TGTGCTAGTGGTTTCAAGGGGGTGGAAACTGAAGCTTTCTTT
TRBV3-1	few	TRBJ2-7	TRBD2	CASTLSSGTVEQYF	TGTGCCAGCACTTTGTCCAGCGGGACCGTCGAGCAGTACTTC
TRBV6-2/TRBV6-3	many	TRBJ1-1	NA	CASSYGIGEAFF	TGTGCCAGCAGTTACGGAATCGGCGAAGCTTTCTTT
TRBV6-1	many	TRBJ2-3	NA	CASSEDTRDTQYF	TGTGCCAGCAGTGAAGACACTCGAGATACGCAGTATTTT
TRBV7-2	many	TRBJ2-7	NA	CASSSTGTPRGEQYF	TGTGCCAGCAGCTCCACCGGGACCCCCCGAGGCGAGCAGTACTTC
TRBV6-2/TRBV6-3	few	TRBJ2-2	TRBD2	CASSYVYGRALIDTGELFF	TGTGCCAGCAGTTATGTTTACGGGAGGGCACTAATCGACACCGGGGAGCTGTTTTTT
TRBV6-5	many	TRBJ2-7	NA	CASRGADLSYEQYF	TGTGCCAGCAGGGGGGCCGACCTCTCCTACGAGCAGTACTTC
TRBV11-1	many	TRBJ1-2	TRBD1	CASSQAAGQNYGYTF	TGTGCCAGCAGCCAAGCAGCGGGACAGAACTATGGCTACACCTTC
TRBV6-2/TRBV6-3	many	TRBJ1-2	NA	CASRPHRGPNYGYTF	TGTGCCAGCAGACCCCATCGGGGTCCTAACTATGGCTACACCTTC
TRBV7-9	NA	TRBJ1-2	NA	CASSTDRTANYGYTF	TGTGCCAGCAGCACCGACAGGACCGCTAACTATGGCTACACCTTC
TRBV7-8	few	TRBJ2-2	TRBD1	CASSLYDRGRGTGELFF	TGTGCCAGCAGCTTATATGACAGGGGGCGTGGCACCGGGGAGCTGTTTTTT
TRBV12-3/TRBV12-4	NA	TRBJ2-4	NA	CASSFLTGGLAKNIQYF	TGTGCCAGCAGTTTCCTGACAGGAGGACTAGCCAAAAACATTCAGTACTTC
TRBV19	many	TRBJ1-2	TRBD1	CASISPGQSYGYTF	TGTGCCAGTATCTCCCCGGGACAGAGCTATGGCTACACCTTC
TRBV6-2/TRBV6-3	few	TRBJ1-5	TRBD1	CASSDDRVDNQPQHF	TGTGCCAGCAGTGACGACAGGGTGGACAATCAGCCCCAGCATTTT
TRBV9	many	TRBJ2-7	NA	CASSPSFARTNPEQYF	TGTGCCAGCAGCCCCTCTTTTGCAAGGACTAACCCGGAGCAGTACTTC
TRBV7-3	many	TRBJ2-5	TRBD2	CASSPTSGGETQYF	TGTGCCAGCAGCCCCACCAGCGGGGGGGAGACCCAGTACTTC
TRBV7-3	NA	TRBJ1-2	TRBD1	CASSCSRGRCHGYTF	TGTGCCAGCAGCTGCTCCAGGGGGCGATGCCATGGCTACACCTTC
TRBV18	NA	TRBJ1-1	NA	CASSLYDSRNTEAFF	TGTGCCAGCTCACTTTATGACAGCCGGAACACTGAAGCTTTCTTT
TRBV19	many	TRBJ2-4	NA	CASSFHRGAKNIQYF	TGTGCCAGTAGTTTTCATAGGGGAGCCAAAAACATTCAGTACTTC
TRBV27	NA	TRBJ2-7	NA	CASSLEQDSYEQYF	TGTGCCAGCAGTTTGGAACAAGACAGCTACGAGCAGTACTTC
TRBV6-5	many	TRBJ2-2	NA	CASSYLGGLNTGELFF	TGTGCCAGCAGTTACCTAGGGGGACTGAACACCGGGGAGCTGTTTTTT
TRBV5-1	NA	TRBJ2-7	TRBD1	CASSFTGTGVYEQYF	TGCGCCAGCAGTTTTACCGGGACAGGGGTCTACGAGCAGTACTTC
TRBV7-3	many	TRBJ2-5	TRBD1	CASSRTGVRGETQYF	TGTGCCAGCAGCCGGACAGGGGTTCGGGGAGAGACCCAGTACTTC
TRBV12-3/TRBV12-4	NA	TRBJ2-5	NA	CASSYEWTQETQYF	TGTGCCAGCAGTTACGAGTGGACCCAAGAGACCCAGTACTTC
TRBV7-2	many	TRBJ2-7	TRBD1	CASRPTGTYEQYF	TGTGCCAGCAGACCGACAGGGACCTACGAGCAGTACTTC
TRBV5-1	many	TRBJ1-2	TRBD1	CASSPGTGQEGYTF	TGCGCCAGCAGCCCGGGGACAGGGCAGGAGGGCTACACCTTC
TRBV6-1	NA	TRBJ1-1	NA	CASGVQGNTEAFF	TGTGCCAGCGGGGTACAGGGAAACACTGAAGCTTTCTTT
TRBV13	many	TRBJ2-7	TRBD2	CASSLSGRHEQYF	TGTGCCAGCAGCCTTAGCGGGAGACACGAGCAGTACTTC
TRBV27	many	TRBJ2-7	NA	CASSLGAGKTYEQYF	TGTGCCAGCAGTTTAGGGGCAGGGAAAACCTACGAGCAGTACTTC
TRBV6-2/TRBV6-3	many	TRBJ2-5	TRBD2	CASRPSGSGTQYF	TGTGCCAGCAGACCAAGCGGGAGTGGGACCCAGTACTTC
TRBV3-1	NA	TRBJ2-7	TRBD2	CASSPQIAGEIYEQYF	TGTGCCAGCAGCCCCCAAATTGCGGGAGAAATATACGAGCAGTACTTC
TRBV5-1	many	TRBJ2-7	NA	CASREGDGEQYF	TGCGCCAGCAGAGAGGGGGACGGCGAGCAGTACTTC
TRBV20-1	few	TRBJ2-7	TRBD2	CSGGLAVSYEQYF	TGCAGCGGAGGACTAGCGGTCTCCTACGAGCAGTACTTC
TRBV3-1	few	TRBJ1-5	NA	CASSQQTEQPQHF	TGTGCCAGCAGCCAACAAACAGAACAGCCCCAGCATTTT
TRBV6-5	many	TRBJ2-3	TRBD2	CASSSSSGSFYTQYF	TGTGCCAGCAGTTCCTCTAGCGGGAGTTTTTATACGCAGTATTTT
TRBV6-5	many	TRBJ2-7	NA	CASSRDSRSYEQYF	TGTGCCAGCAGCCGGGACTCGCGCTCCTACGAGCAGTACTTC
TRBV19	many	TRBJ1-4	TRBD1	CASSMDRGREKLFF	TGTGCCAGTAGTATGGACAGGGGGAGGGAAAAACTGTTTTTT